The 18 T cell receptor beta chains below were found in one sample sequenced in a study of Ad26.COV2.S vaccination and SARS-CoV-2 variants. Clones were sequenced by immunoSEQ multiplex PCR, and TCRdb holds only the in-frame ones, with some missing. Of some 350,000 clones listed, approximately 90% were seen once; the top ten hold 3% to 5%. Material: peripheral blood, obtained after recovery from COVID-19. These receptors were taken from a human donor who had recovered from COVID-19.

CDR3 amino acids: CASSLGNGVSYNSPLHF. The CDR3 coding sequence is TGCGCCAGCAGCTTGGGGAATGGGGTCTCCTATAATTCACCCCTCCACTTT. The V and J genes are TRBV5-1 and TRBJ1-6; D is unclear. The CDR3 spans 17 residues. From germline, CDR1 is SGHRS and CDR2 YFSETQ. Between the trimmed V and J ends, which lost 0 bases and 0 bases, there was a span of 10 bases.

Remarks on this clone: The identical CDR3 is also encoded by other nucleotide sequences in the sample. The CDR3 DNA follows: TGTGCCAGCAGCACTAGCCCCGAAGAGACCCAGTACTTC. Amino acid sequence: CASSTSPEETQYF. The rearrangement uses TRBV6-5 and TRBJ2-5; weak D call: TRBD2 (6 bases). CDR3 length: 13 amino acids. The germline V and J ends were trimmed by 6 bases and 3 bases, with 11 bases remaining between them. Germline V gene sequence: CDR1 MNHEY, CDR2 SVGAGI.

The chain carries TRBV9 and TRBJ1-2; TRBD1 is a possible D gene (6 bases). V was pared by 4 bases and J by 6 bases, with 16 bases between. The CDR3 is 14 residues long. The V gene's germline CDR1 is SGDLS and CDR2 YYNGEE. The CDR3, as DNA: TGTGCCAGCAGCACAGAGACAGGCGGGCATGGCTACACCTTC. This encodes CASSTETGGHGYTF.

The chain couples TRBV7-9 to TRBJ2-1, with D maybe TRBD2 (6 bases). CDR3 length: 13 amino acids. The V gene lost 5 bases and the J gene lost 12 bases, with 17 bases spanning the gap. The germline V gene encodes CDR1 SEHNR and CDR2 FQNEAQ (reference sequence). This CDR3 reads CASSVVQGLLQFF. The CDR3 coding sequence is TGTGCCAGCAGCGTGGTGCAGGGACTGTTGCAGTTCTTC.

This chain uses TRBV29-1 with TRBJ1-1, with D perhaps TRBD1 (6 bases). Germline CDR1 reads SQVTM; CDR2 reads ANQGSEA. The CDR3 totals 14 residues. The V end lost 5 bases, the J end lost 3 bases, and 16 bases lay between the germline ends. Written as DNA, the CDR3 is TGCAGCGTTAGTAACAGGGTCGCGGACACTGAAGCTTTCTTT. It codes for CSVSNRVADTEAFF.

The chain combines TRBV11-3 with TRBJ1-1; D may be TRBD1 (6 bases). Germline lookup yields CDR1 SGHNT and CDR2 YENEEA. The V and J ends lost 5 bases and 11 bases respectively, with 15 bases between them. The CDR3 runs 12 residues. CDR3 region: CASSLKGGDAFF. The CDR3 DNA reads TGTGCCAGCAGCCTCAAGGGGGGGGACGCTTTCTTT.

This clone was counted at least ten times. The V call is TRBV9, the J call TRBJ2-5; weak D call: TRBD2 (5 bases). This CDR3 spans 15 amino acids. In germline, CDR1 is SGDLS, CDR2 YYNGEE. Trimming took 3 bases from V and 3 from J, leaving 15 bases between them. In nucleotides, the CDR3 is TGTGCCAGCAGCGCCCTAGCTAGCCTAAAAGAGACCCAGTACTTC. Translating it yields CASSALASLKETQYF.

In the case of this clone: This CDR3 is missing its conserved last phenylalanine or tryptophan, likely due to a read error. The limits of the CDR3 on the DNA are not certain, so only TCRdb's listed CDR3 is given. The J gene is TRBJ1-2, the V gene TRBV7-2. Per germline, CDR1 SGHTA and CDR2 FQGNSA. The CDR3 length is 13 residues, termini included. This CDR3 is CASSLARQRGLSL.

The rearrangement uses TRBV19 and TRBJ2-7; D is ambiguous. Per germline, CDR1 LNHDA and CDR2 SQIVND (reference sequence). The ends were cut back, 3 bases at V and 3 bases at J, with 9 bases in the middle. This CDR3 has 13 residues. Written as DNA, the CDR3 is TGTGCCAGTAGTATCTTAGGAAACTACGAGCAGTACTTC. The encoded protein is CASSILGNYEQYF.

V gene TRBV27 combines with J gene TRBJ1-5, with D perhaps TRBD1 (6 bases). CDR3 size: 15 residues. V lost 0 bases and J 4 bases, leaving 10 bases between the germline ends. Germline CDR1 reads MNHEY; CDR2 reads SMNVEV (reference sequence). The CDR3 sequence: CASSLSWGANQPQHF. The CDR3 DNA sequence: TGTGCCAGCAGTTTATCGTGGGGGGCTAATCAGCCCCAGCATTTT.

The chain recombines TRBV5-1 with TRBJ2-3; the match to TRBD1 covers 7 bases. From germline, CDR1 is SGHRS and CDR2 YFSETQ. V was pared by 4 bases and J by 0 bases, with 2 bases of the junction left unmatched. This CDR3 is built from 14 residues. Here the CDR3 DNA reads TGCGCCAGCAGCGTGGGACAGAGCACAGATACGCAGTATTTT. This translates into CASSVGQSTDTQYF.

CDR3 loop: CASTPGGNYGYTF. The CDR3, as DNA: TGTGCCAGTACCCCGGGGGGCAACTATGGCTACACCTTC. The chain combines TRBV19 with TRBJ1-2; D is possibly TRBD1 (6 bases). There are 13 residues in the CDR3. Germline V gene sequence: CDR1 LNHDA, CDR2 SQIVND (reference sequence). The germline V and J ends were trimmed by 7 bases and 2 bases, with 11 bases remaining between them.

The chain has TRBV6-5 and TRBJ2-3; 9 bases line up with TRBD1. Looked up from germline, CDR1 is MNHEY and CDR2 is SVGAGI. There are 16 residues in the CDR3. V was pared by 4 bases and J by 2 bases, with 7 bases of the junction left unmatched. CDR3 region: CASSSLGQGFTDTQYF. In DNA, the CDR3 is TGTGCCAGCAGTTCCTTGGGACAGGGCTTCACAGATACGCAGTATTTT.

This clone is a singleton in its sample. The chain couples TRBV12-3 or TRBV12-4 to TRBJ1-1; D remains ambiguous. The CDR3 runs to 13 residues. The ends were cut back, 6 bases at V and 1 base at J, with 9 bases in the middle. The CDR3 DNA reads TGTGCCAGCAGCTCAATGAAGAACACTGAAGCTTTCTTT. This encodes CASSSMKNTEAFF.

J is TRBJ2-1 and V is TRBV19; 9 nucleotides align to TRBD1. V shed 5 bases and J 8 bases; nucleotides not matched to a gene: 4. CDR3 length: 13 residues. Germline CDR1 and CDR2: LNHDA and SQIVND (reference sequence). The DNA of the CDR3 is TGTGCCAGTAGTCCGGACAGGGGCTATGAGCAGTTCTTC. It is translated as CASSPDRGYEQFF.

In nucleotides, the CDR3 is TGTGCCAGCAGTTATTGGGGCAGGGAAAAACGGGAGCAGTACTTC. Residues: CASSYWGREKREQYF. The V call is TRBV6-5, the J call TRBJ2-7, with D possibly matching TRBD1 (5 bases). CDR3 length: 15 residues. Trimming removed 3 bases at V and 7 bases at J, with 19 bases between. Germline V gives CDR1 MNHEY, CDR2 SVGAGI.

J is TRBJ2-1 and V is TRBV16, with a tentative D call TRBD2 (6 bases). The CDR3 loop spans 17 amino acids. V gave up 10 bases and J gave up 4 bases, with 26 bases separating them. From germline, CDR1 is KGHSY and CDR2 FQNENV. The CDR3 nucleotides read TGTGCCATCACCCTCAGAAGATCAGGGCGGGAATACAATGAGCAGTTCTTC. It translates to CAITLRRSGREYNEQFF.

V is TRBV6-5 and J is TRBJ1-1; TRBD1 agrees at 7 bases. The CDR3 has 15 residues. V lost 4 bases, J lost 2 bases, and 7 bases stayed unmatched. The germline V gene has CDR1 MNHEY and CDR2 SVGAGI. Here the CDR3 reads CASSSLYRGNTEAFF. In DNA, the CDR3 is TGTGCCAGCAGTTCTCTATACAGGGGAAACACTGAAGCTTTCTTT.